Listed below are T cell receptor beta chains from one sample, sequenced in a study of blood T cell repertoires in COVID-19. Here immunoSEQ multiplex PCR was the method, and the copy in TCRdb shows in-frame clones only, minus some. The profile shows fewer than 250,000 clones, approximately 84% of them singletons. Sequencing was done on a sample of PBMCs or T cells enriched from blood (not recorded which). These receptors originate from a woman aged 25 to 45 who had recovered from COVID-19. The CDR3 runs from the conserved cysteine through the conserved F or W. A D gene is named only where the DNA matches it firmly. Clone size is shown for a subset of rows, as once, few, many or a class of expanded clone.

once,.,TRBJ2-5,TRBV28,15,CASSLATRTRETQYF,TGTGCCAGCAGTTTAGCCACAAGGACAAGAGAGACCCAGTACTTC
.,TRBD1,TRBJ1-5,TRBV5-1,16,CASSSGPQGSNQPQHF,TGCGCCAGCAGCTCCGGACCACAGGGGAGCAATCAGCCCCAGCATTTT
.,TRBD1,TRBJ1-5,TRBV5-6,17,CASSQRKTGVSNQPQHF,TGTGCCAGCAGCCAACGAAAGACAGGGGTTAGCAATCAGCCCCAGCATTTT
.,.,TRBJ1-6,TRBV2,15,CASSPRLPTDSPLHF,TGTGCCAGCAGTCCACGACTGCCGACGGATTCACCCCTCCACTTT
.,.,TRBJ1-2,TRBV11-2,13,CASSRSQGLGYTF,TGTGCCAGCAGCCGAAGTCAGGGACTTGGCTACACCTTC
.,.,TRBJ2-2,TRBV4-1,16,CASSQAADTGAGELFF,TGCGCCAGCAGCCAAGCGGCAGACACCGGGGCCGGGGAGCTGTTTTTT
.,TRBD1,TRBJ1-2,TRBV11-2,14,CASSLAGTAYGYTF,TGTGCCAGCAGCTTAGCCGGGACAGCTTATGGCTACACCTTC
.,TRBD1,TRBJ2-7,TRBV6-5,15,CASSSSGTGSYEQYF,TGTGCCAGCAGTTCCTCCGGGACAGGGTCCTACGAGCAGTACTTC
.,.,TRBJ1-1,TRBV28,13,CASSRFGSSEAFF,TGTGCCAGCAGTCGATTCGGGAGTTCAGAAGCTTTCTTT
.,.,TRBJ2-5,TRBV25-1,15,CASSSPGQGGETQYF,TGTGCCAGCAGTTCCCCCGGTCAGGGTGGAGAGACCCAGTACTTC
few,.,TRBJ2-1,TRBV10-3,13,CAIMSGMYNEQFF,TGTGCCATCATGTCGGGAATGTACAATGAGCAGTTCTTC
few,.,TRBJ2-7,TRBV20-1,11,CSVPRQLEQYF,TGCAGTGTCCCCCGACAGTTAGAGCAGTACTTC
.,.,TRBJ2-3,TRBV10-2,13,CASSRQRTDTQYF,TGCGCCAGCAGTCGACAGCGCACAGATACGCAGTATTTT
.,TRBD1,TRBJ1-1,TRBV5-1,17,CASSQRQGPLSVTEAFF,TGCGCCAGCAGCCAACGACAGGGTCCATTATCAGTCACTGAAGCTTTCTTT
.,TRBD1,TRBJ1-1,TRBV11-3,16,CASSPGQGEVNTEAFF,TGTGCCAGCAGCCCGGGACAGGGGGAGGTGAACACTGAAGCTTTCTTT
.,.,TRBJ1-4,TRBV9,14,CASSGRHQNDKLFF,TGTGCCAGCAGCGGAAGACACCAGAATGACAAACTGTTTTTT
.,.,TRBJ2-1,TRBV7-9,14,CASSPDWKLNEQFF,TGTGCCAGCAGCCCCGACTGGAAACTCAATGAGCAGTTCTTC
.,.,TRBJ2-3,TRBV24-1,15,CAIRPSRGIADTQYF,TGTGCCATCCGCCCTTCCAGAGGGATCGCAGATACGCAGTATTTT
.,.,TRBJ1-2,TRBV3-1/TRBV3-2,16,CASSHVILAETYGYTF,TGTGCCAGCAGCCACGTCATCCTCGCGGAGACCTATGGCTACACCTTC
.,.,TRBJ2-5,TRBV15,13,CATSDSRQETQYF,TGTGCCACCAGCGACAGCCGACAAGAGACCCAGTACTTC
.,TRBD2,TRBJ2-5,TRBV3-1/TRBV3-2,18,CASSYRLAGALGQETQYF,TGTGCCAGCAGCTACCGACTAGCGGGGGCATTAGGGCAAGAGACCCAGTACTTC
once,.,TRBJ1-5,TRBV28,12,CASITPGQPQHF,TGTGCCAGCATCACGCCGGGACAGCCCCAGCATTTT
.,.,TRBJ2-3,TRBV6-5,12,CASGLMMDTQYF,TGTGCCAGCGGCCTGATGATGGATACGCAGTATTTT
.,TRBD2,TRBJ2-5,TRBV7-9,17,CASSLTRLAGGQETQYF,TGTGCCAGCAGCTTAACCAGACTAGCGGGGGGGCAAGAGACCCAGTACTTC
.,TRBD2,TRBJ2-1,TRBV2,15,CASRVLAGVGNEQFF,TGTGCCAGCAGGGTTCTAGCGGGAGTCGGAAATGAGCAGTTCTTC
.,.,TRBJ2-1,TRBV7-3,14,CASSVLGPSSEQFF,TGTGCCAGCAGCGTACTGGGGCCCTCTAGTGAGCAGTTCTTC
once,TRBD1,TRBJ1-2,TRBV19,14,CASSPRQGGYGYTF,TGTGCCAGTAGTCCTCGACAGGGGGGCTATGGCTACACCTTC
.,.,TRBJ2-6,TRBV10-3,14,CAITSGAGANVLTF,TGTGCCATCACATCGGGGGCTGGGGCCAACGTCCTGACTTTC